This T cell receptor (beta chain) was sequenced for a study of blood T cell repertoires in COVID-19. Whole-study context: Both acute and convalescent COVID-19 samples were obtained from the United States, Italy and Spain.

V dropped 4 bases and J dropped 0 bases, with 10 bases sitting between them. This CDR3 comprises 14 residues. CDR1 and CDR2 (germline): SGHVS, FNYEAQ. Participant-reported clinical history was the basis for cohort assignment. Recovered status in Cohort 3 required two negative PCRs, clearance, or symptom resolution. Generated by immunoSEQ multiplex PCR, the TCRdb table keeps only in-frame clones and is missing some. The table has just over 350,000 clones, roughly 87% seen once. This sequence was found in a woman aged 30 to 39 who had recovered from COVID-19. The sequencing input was PBMCs or T cells enriched from blood (not recorded which). V is TRBV7-6 and J is TRBJ2-7; perhaps TRBD2 as D (5 bases). CDR3 residues: CASSSGGSSYEQYF. CDR3 DNA sequence: TGTGCCAGCAGCTCCGGAGGTAGCTCCTACGAGCAGTACTTC.